The clone carrying this TCR beta chain was seen only a few times. Its antigen is undetermined. This CDR3 is also generated by other DNA sequences in the sample. Trimming pared 0 bases from V and 4 bases from J, leaving 14 bases between. The CDR3 is 15 residues long. Per the germline V gene, CDR1 is SGHRS and CDR2 is YFSETQ. These data come from a study of T cell responses to AZD1222 COVID-19 vaccine. Overall study findings and caveats: Two AZD1222 administrations were followed by greater Spike-specific TCR breadth and depth. The number of AZD1222 recipients seropositive at baseline was only five or six. Scientists sampled the repertoires only once the peak T cell response had passed. It should be noted that donors were predominantly white British and more often female, and clonal diversity was possibly underestimated.

Clones were read by immunoSEQ multiplex PCR, and TCRdb kept only the in-frame ones, dropping some. The data contain approximately 190,000 clones, 94% of them singletons. The input for sequencing was peripheral blood, taken on day 0 of AZD1222 vaccination. The clonotype originates from an adult in good health. This sequence joins TRBV5-1 and TRBJ2-7; a possible D gene is TRBD1 (6 bases). The CDR3 DNA sequence: TGCGCCAGCAGCTTGGTGCCAGGGGATGTGTACGAGCAGTACTTC. It translates to CASSLVPGDVYEQYF.